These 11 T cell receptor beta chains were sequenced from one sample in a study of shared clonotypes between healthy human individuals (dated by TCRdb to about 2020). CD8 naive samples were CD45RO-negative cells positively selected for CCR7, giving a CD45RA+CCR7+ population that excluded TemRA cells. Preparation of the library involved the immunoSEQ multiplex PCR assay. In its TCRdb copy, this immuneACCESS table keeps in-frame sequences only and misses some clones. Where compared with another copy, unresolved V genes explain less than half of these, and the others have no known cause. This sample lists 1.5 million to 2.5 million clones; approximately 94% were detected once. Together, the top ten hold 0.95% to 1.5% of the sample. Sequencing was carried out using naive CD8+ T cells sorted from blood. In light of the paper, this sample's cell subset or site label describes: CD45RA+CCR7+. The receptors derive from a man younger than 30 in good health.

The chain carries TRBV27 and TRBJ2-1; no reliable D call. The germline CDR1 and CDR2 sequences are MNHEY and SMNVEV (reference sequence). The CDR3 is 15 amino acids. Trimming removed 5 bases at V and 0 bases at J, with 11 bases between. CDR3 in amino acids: CASSLTEPSYNEQFF. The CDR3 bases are TGTGCCAGCAGTCTCACTGAGCCCTCCTACAATGAGCAGTTCTTC.

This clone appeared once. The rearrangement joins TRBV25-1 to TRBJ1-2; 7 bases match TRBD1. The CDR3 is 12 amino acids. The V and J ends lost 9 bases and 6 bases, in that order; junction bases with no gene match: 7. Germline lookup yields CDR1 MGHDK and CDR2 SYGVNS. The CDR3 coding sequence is TGTGCCAGTTCAGGGGGTTACCATGGCTACACCTTC. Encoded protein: CASSGGYHGYTF.

This chain's CDR3 is CASSVEPQTPYEQYF. The CDR3 bases are TGTGCCAGCAGCGTAGAGCCCCAAACTCCCTACGAGCAGTACTTC. The chain links TRBV9 to TRBJ2-7; no firm D call. The germline V and J ends were trimmed by 0 bases and 2 bases, with 12 bases remaining between them. This CDR3 has 15 residues. The germline V gene has CDR1 SGDLS and CDR2 YYNGEE.

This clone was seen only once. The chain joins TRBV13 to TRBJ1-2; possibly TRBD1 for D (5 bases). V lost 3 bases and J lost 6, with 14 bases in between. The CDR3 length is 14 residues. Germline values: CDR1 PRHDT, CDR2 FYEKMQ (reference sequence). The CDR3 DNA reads TGTGCCAGCAGCTTCCGGGGCTTAGACCATGGCTACACCTTC. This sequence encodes CASSFRGLDHGYTF.

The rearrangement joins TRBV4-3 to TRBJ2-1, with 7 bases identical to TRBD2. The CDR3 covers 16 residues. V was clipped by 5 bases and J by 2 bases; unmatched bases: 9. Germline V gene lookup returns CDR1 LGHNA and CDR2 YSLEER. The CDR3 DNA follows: TGCGCCAGCAGCTTAAGTCATCTAGCGGCCTACAATGAGCAGTTCTTC. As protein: CASSLSHLAAYNEQFF.

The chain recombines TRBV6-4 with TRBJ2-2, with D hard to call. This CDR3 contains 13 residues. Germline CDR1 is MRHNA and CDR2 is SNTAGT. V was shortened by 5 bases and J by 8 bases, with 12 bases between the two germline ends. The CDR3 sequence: CASSPFPWGELFF. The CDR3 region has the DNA TGTGCCAGCAGTCCCTTCCCTTGGGGGGAGCTGTTTTTT.

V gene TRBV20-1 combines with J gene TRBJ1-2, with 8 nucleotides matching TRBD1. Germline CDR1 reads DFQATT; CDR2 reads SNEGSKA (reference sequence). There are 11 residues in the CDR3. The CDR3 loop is CRAGGWAGYTF. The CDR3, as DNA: TGCAGGGCAGGGGGCTGGGCTGGCTACACCTTC.

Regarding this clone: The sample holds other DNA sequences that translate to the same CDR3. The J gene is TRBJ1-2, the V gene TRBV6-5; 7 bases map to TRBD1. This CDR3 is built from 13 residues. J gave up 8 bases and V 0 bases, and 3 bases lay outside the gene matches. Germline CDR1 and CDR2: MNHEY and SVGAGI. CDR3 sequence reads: CASSYSTGNGYTF. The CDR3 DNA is TGTGCCAGCAGTTACTCGACAGGGAACGGCTACACCTTC.

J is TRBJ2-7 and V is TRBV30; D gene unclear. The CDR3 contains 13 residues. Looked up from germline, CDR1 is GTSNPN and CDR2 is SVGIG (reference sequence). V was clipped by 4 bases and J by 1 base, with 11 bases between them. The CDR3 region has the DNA TGTGCCTGGAACCCGGACGGATCCTACGAGCAGTACTTC. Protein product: CAWNPDGSYEQYF.

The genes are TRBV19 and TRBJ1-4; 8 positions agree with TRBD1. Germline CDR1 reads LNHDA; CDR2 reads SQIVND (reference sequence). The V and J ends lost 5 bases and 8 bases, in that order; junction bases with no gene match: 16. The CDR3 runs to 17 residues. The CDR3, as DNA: TGTGCCAGTAGTCAAAATCCTAGGACAGGGATTGGAGAAAAACTGTTTTTT. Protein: CASSQNPRTGIGEKLFF. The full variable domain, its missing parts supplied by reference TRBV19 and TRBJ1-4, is DGGITQSPKYLFRKEGQNVTLSCEQNLNHDAMYWYRQDPGQGLRLIYYSQIVNDFQKGDIAEGYSVSREKKESFPLTVTSAQKNPTAFYLCASSQNPRTGIGEKLFFGSGTQLSVL.

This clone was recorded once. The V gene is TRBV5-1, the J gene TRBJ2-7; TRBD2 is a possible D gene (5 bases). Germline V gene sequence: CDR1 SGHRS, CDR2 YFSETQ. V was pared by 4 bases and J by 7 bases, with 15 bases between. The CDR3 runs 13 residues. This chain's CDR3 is CASSLPGSGEQYF. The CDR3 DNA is TGCGCCAGCAGCCTGCCTGGATCGGGGGAGCAGTACTTC. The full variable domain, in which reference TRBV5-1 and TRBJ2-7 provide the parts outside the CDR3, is KAGVTQTPRYLIKTRGQQVTLSCSPISGHRSVSWYQQTPGQGLQFLFEYFSETQRNKGNFPGRFSGRQFSNSRSEMNVSTLELGDSALYLCASSLPGSGEQYFGPGTRLTVT.